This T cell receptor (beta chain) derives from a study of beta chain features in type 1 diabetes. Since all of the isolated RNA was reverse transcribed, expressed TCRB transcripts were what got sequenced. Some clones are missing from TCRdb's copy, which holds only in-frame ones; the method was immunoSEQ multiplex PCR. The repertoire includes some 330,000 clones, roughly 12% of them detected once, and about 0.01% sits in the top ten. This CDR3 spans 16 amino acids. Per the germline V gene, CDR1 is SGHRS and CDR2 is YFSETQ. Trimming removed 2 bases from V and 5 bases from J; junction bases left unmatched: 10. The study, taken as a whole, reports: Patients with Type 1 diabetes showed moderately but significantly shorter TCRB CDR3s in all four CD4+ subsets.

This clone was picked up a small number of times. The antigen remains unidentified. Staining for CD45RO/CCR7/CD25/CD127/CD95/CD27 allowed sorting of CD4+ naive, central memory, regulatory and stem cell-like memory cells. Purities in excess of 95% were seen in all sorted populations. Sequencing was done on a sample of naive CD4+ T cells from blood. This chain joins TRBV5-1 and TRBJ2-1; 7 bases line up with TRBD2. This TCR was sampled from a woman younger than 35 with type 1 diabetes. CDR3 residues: CASSFLGGSSHNEQFF. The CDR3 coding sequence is TGCGCCAGCAGCTTTCTAGGCGGGAGTTCCCACAATGAGCAGTTCTTC.